This TCR beta chain was captured by sequencing in a study of T cells in Graves' hyperthyroidism and ophthalmopathy. Study-wide results and caveats: Most clonotypes that expanded in the thyroid above 0.001 also showed up in blood.

Amplification of TCR beta CDR3 regions used RNA as the template. A first-round RT-PCR of the TCR CDR3 used the HTBI primer set. TCRdb analysed the multiplex PCR reads with MiXCR anew, one entry per CDR3 protein. Among fewer than 500,000 distinct CDR3 sequences listed, approximately 14% were seen once. This clonotype showed up many times. The target antigen is unknown. Together with thyroid ultrasound, orbital computed tomography, serum thyroxine and TRAb, clinical symptoms were used for diagnoses. J was trimmed by 8 bases and V by 2 bases; bases with no gene match: 9. The CDR3 is 15 amino acids. Germline loops: CDR1 DFQATT, CDR2 SNEGSKA (reference sequence).

The clonotype comes from a young man with Graves' ophthalmopathy. The source material was blood. The genes are TRBV20-1 and TRBJ1-6, with 7 bases that match TRBD1. Here the CDR3 reads CSARHRGGSDSPLHF. As DNA, the CDR3 is TGCAGTGCTAGACACAGGGGAGGGAGCGATTCACCCCTCCACTTT.